Listed below are T cell receptor beta chains from one sample, sequenced in a study of patients and donors after allogeneic stem cell transplantation. MiXCR, applied by TCRdb to the RT-PCR reads, yields one record per CDR3 protein. The sample comprises roughly 960,000 distinct CDR3 sequences, roughly 18% of which are singletons, and 5% to 6.5% rests with the top ten. Sequences were obtained from blood, either unsorted or a sorted T cell fraction (not recorded which). These receptors originate from a human donor who was either an allogeneic HSCT recipient or a stem cell or donor lymphocyte infusion donor (not recorded which). It is not recorded whose cells these are; they may come from a transplant donor. Both conserved end residues are part of each CDR3. A D gene is named only where the DNA matches it firmly. Rows give clone size only sometimes, using once, few, many, or a class for an expanded clone.

CDR3 DNA	CDR3 protein	D gene	V gene	J gene	clone size
TGTGCCAGCAGCTTAGGAAGTCAGGGGGTCTACGAGCAGTACTTC	CASSLGSQGVYEQYF	TRBD1	TRBV7-2	TRBJ2-7	NA
TGTGCCAGCAGCTTAGTGGAGCGGCTGAGCTCCTACAATGAGCAGTTCTTC	CASSLVERLSSYNEQFF	NA	TRBV7-6	TRBJ2-1	NA
TGTGCCAGCAGCTTGACCGGGACAGGGGTGGGAACCGGGGAGCTGTTTTTT	CASSLTGTGVGTGELFF	TRBD1	TRBV11-2	TRBJ2-2	NA
TGTGCCAGCAGCATTTCAGCGCGGAGGAAAAACACCATATATTTT	CASSISARRKNTIYF	NA	TRBV21-1	TRBJ1-3	NA
TGTGCCAGCAGCGTAGAGCCCCGGAGCTTCTACGAGCAGTACTTC	CASSVEPRSFYEQYF	NA	TRBV9	TRBJ2-7	few
TGTGCCAGCAGCTTAGGCGGAGGGCGGGGTCGGACTGAAGCTTTCTTT	CASSLGGGRGRTEAFF	NA	TRBV7-8	TRBJ1-1	few
TGTGCCAGCAGCTCCCGACAGGGGCCGGCTGAAGCTTTCTTT	CASSSRQGPAEAFF	TRBD1	TRBV13	TRBJ1-1	few
TGTGCCAGCTCACCTCAGGGCACTGGGGCCAACGTCCTGACTTTC	CASSPQGTGANVLTF	NA	TRBV18	TRBJ2-6	few
TGTGCCAGCAGCTTCGAAGTGTATAATTCACCCCTCCACTTT	CASSFEVYNSPLHF	NA	TRBV7-2	TRBJ1-6	few
TGCGCCAGCAGCTTGATGGCAGGAACCTACGAGCAGTACTTC	CASSLMAGTYEQYF	NA	TRBV5-1	TRBJ2-7	NA
TGCGCCAGCAGCCCGTCCTTCGGGACTAAGACAGATACGCAGTATTTT	CASSPSFGTKTDTQYF	TRBD2	TRBV4-3	TRBJ2-3	few
TGCGCCAGCAGCTCTAACAGGGGGTTTAATGAAAAACTGTTTTTT	CASSSNRGFNEKLFF	TRBD1	TRBV5-1	TRBJ1-4	NA
TGTGCCAGCAGCCAGGGGACTAGCGGGGTTCCCTACGAGCAGTACTTC	CASSQGTSGVPYEQYF	TRBD2	TRBV3-1	TRBJ2-7	NA
TGTGCCAGCAGTTCCAGGACTAGCAGCTCCTACAATGAGCAGTTCTTC	CASSSRTSSSYNEQFF	TRBD2	TRBV12-3/TRBV12-4	TRBJ2-1	many
TGTGCCAGCTCACCCAGAAAGCAAGAGACCCAGTACTTC	CASSPRKQETQYF	NA	TRBV18	TRBJ2-5	NA
TGTGCCAGCAGCCTGGGTGATGGGGGCCAGGGCTATGGCTACACCTTC	CASSLGDGGQGYGYTF	NA	TRBV7-3	TRBJ1-2	NA
TGTGCCAGCAGTGCGGTCTTCGTATCCATCAAGGATGAGCAGTTCTTC	CASSAVFVSIKDEQFF	NA	TRBV12-3/TRBV12-4	TRBJ2-1	few
TGTGCCAGCAATCGGAGGGACACCGGGGAGCTGTTTTTT	CASNRRDTGELFF	NA	TRBV12-3/TRBV12-4	TRBJ2-2	few
TGCGCCAGCAGCCACGCCAGGAGGGGTACCGATACGCAGTATTTT	CASSHARRGTDTQYF	NA	TRBV4-3	TRBJ2-3	NA
TGTGCCAGCAGCTCACGCCCCCGAGAGACCCAGTACTTC	CASSSRPRETQYF	NA	TRBV7-3	TRBJ2-5	few
TGTGCCAGCAGCTCGGTGGTGAAGGGCCCTAGCACAGATACGCAGTATTTT	CASSSVVKGPSTDTQYF	NA	TRBV7-2	TRBJ2-3	few
TGTGCCAGCAGCAAGGACACGAGATCCTACAATGAGCAGTTCTTC	CASSKDTRSYNEQFF	NA	TRBV7-8	TRBJ2-1	many
TGCAGTGCTAGACCCGTGGTCTATGGCTACACCTTC	CSARPVVYGYTF	NA	TRBV20-1	TRBJ1-2	NA
TGTGCCAGCAGTTACTCGTTCTCTTTGGGGATTTTTACCACCAACTATCAGCCCCAGCATTTT	CASSYSFSLGIFTTNYQPQHF	NA	TRBV6-2/TRBV6-3	TRBJ1-5	NA
TGCAGTGCTAGGGACCACAGAATATTGAACACTGAAGCTTTCTTT	CSARDHRILNTEAFF	NA	TRBV20-1	TRBJ1-1	few
TGTGCCAGCTCGACAGGGGGGTCCTACAATGAGCAGTTCTTC	CASSTGGSYNEQFF	TRBD1	TRBV12-3/TRBV12-4	TRBJ2-1	NA
TGTGCCAGCAGTGTGGGCCCAGCCCAGCATTTT	CASSVGPAQHF	NA	TRBV2	TRBJ1-5	NA
TGCGCCAGCAGCCAAATCGGACAGGGGGCTCACAATGAGCAGTTCTTC	CASSQIGQGAHNEQFF	TRBD1	TRBV4-1	TRBJ2-1	NA
TGTGCCAGCAGCGTAGCACAGGGTTCCGGGGAGCTGTTTTTT	CASSVAQGSGELFF	NA	TRBV9	TRBJ2-2	few
TGCAGTGCTAGAGACAGTAAACAAGAGACCCAGTACTTC	CSARDSKQETQYF	NA	TRBV20-1	TRBJ2-5	few
TGTGCCAGCAGCCAAGCGCAAGCGGCGGGCACTGAAGCTTTCTTT	CASSQAQAAGTEAFF	NA	TRBV7-9	TRBJ1-1	NA
TGCAGTGCTAGGGCTCTTTATGAAAAACTGTTTTTT	CSARALYEKLFF	NA	TRBV20-1	TRBJ1-4	few
TGCGCCAGCAGCCGCGGGACTTCCCCTAGCACAGATACGCAGTATTTT	CASSRGTSPSTDTQYF	NA	TRBV4-1	TRBJ2-3	NA
TGCAGTGCAAACAAAGGGGCCACTGAAGCTTTCTTT	CSANKGATEAFF	NA	TRBV20-1	TRBJ1-1	few
TGTGCCAGCAGCCAAGATCACGCTTTCTATGGCTACACCTTC	CASSQDHAFYGYTF	NA	TRBV14	TRBJ1-2	few
TGTGCCAGCACCCGGGACAGTCTGGGGTACTATGGCTACACCTTC	CASTRDSLGYYGYTF	TRBD1	TRBV12-3/TRBV12-4	TRBJ1-2	NA
TGCAGCGTTACGATGGGGATAATGAGCAATCAGCCCAAGCATTTT	CSVTMGIMSNQPKHF	NA	TRBV29-1	TRBJ1-5	NA
TGTGCCAGCAGCTTAGGACGCGGGCGGTCTAGCACAGATACGCAGTATTTT	CASSLGRGRSSTDTQYF	NA	TRBV7-6	TRBJ2-3	NA